This T cell receptor beta chain was captured by sequencing in a study of blood T cells in healthy people across ages. Study-wide findings and caveats: Relative to aged donors, long-lived donors carried more naive CD4+ cells and displayed higher diversity.

The V end was cut by 3 bases, the J end by 2 bases, with 14 bases between. This CDR3 region has 15 residues. The germline gives CDR1 DFQATT, CDR2 SNEGSKA (reference sequence). About this clonotype: Its specificity is not known.

Alongside a J-beta primer mix, a sample-barcoded 5' primer served in a second PCR lasting about 7 to 12 cycles. TCRdb processed the 5' RACE reads anew with MiXCR; each CDR3 protein has one entry. This sample has roughly 800,000 distinct CDR3 sequences, with about three fifths found just once. The chain is built from TRBV20-1 and TRBJ2-1, with D unclear. The sequence was collected from a man between 25 and 39 years old in good health. The sequencing input was blood. CDR3 in amino acids: CSASPAGGTYNEQFF. CDR3 DNA: TGCAGTGCTAGCCCAGCTGGCGGAACCTACAATGAGCAGTTCTTC.